Listed here are 9 T cell receptor beta chains from one sample, sequenced in a study of vaccination effects on CD4 cells after COVID-19. Sequencing followed a ViraFEST assay step that expanded antigen-specific CD4+ T cells with viral peptide pools. Subsequent to 10 days of culture, CD4+ T cells were isolated. Negative nucleocapsid antibody tests before and after vaccination confirmed no previous SARS-CoV-2 infection. Sequenced by immunoSEQ multiplex PCR; TCRdb stores in-frame clones only, minus some. The sample lists more than 40,000 clones, roughly 79% occurring once. The antigens these receptors bind are not known. The source material was CD4+ T cells from PBMCs cultured with SARS-CoV-2 spike peptides, sampled before COVID-19 vaccination. All receptors derive from a human donor who received a COVID-19 vaccine.

This clone is a singleton in its sample. A junction end diverges from the germline sequence, so it may reflect a read error. This chain uses TRBV6-2 or TRBV6-3 with TRBJ1-1; possibly TRBD1 for D (5 bases). CDR3 length: 13 amino acids. CDR1 MNHEY and CDR2 SVGEGT come from the germline V gene. The CDR3 DNA reads TGTGCCAGCAGTTACCCAGTGACAGCTGAGGCTTTCTTT. Protein: CASSYPVTAEAFF.

The V call is TRBV5-5, the J call TRBJ1-1, with TRBD1 identical over 9 bases. The V gene end was trimmed by 5 bases and the J gene end by 3 bases; junction bases not matched to a gene: 11. CDR3 length equals 16 residues. Germline CDR1 and CDR2: SGHKS and YYEKEE (reference sequence). The CDR3 nucleotides read TGTGCCAGCAGTAGACAGGGGGGGACTGGGGACACTGAAGCTTTCTTT. As protein: CASSRQGGTGDTEAFF.

The chain recombines TRBV20-1 with TRBJ2-3; 12 positions agree with TRBD2. Trimming at V came to 3 bases and at J to 6 bases, leaving 10 bases not matched to a gene. From germline, CDR1 is DFQATT and CDR2 SNEGSKA (reference sequence). The CDR3 runs to 16 residues. The CDR3 region is CSASPASGGVGDTQYF. The CDR3 coding sequence is TGCAGTGCTAGTCCGGCTAGCGGGGGGGTTGGGGATACGCAGTATTTT.

This clone has just one count. The chain is built from TRBV5-4 and TRBJ2-5; 7 nucleotides agree with TRBD1. This CDR3 comprises 13 residues. CDR1 is SGHNT and CDR2 is YYREEE in the germline V gene (reference sequence). V was pared by 3 bases and J by 5 bases, with 4 bases of the junction left unmatched. CDR3 in amino acids: CASSYDREETQYF. In DNA form, the CDR3 reads TGTGCCAGCAGCTATGACAGGGAGGAGACCCAGTACTTC.

The V gene is TRBV28, the J gene TRBJ2-5, with 7 bases matching TRBD2. The CDR3 has 15 amino acids. J lost 6 bases, V lost 2 bases, and 9 bases had no gene match. CDR1 is MDHEN, CDR2 SYDVKM, per germline. CDR3 sequence: CASSLVGLGSKTQYF. The CDR3 region has the DNA TGTGCCAGCAGTTTAGTCGGACTAGGTTCGAAGACCCAGTACTTC.

This chain uses TRBV4-1 with TRBJ2-5, with D possibly TRBD2 on 6 matching bases. Germline lookup yields CDR1 MGHRA and CDR2 YSYEKL. The CDR3 has 17 residues. The germline V and J ends were trimmed by 2 bases and 6 bases, with 22 bases remaining between them. The CDR3 bases are TGCGCCAGCAGCCAAAGTACGACGGCAAGCGGGTGGCAGACCCAGTACTTC. It specifies CASSQSTTASGWQTQYF.

The gene calls are TRBV6-5 and TRBJ2-5; D unclear. There are 15 residues in the CDR3. CDR1 and CDR2 from the germline V gene are MNHEY and SVGAGI. Trimming stripped 0 bases from V and 7 bases from J, with 15 bases between. CDR3: CASSYSRWNLGTQYF. CDR3 nucleotide sequence: TGTGCCAGCAGTTACTCTCGCTGGAACCTAGGGACCCAGTACTTC.

The chain employs TRBV4-2 and TRBJ1-6; 8 nucleotides align to TRBD1. The CDR3 contains 15 residues. Germline V lookup: CDR1 LGHNA, CDR2 YNFKEQ. The V gene end was trimmed by 0 bases and the J gene end by 9 bases; junction bases not matched to a gene: 4. CDR3 loop: CASSQEHRGFSPLHF. CDR3 in DNA: TGTGCCAGCAGCCAAGAGCACAGGGGGTTTTCACCCCTCCACTTT.

The rearrangement uses TRBV28 and TRBJ2-1; the match to TRBD1 covers 7 bases. Trimming at V came to 6 bases and at J to 4 bases, leaving 3 bases not matched to a gene. This CDR3 region has 13 residues. Germline V gene sequence: CDR1 MDHEN, CDR2 SYDVKM. For the CDR3, the DNA is TGTGCCAGCAGCTGGGACAGTTACAATGAGCAGTTCTTC. Translating gives CASSWDSYNEQFF.